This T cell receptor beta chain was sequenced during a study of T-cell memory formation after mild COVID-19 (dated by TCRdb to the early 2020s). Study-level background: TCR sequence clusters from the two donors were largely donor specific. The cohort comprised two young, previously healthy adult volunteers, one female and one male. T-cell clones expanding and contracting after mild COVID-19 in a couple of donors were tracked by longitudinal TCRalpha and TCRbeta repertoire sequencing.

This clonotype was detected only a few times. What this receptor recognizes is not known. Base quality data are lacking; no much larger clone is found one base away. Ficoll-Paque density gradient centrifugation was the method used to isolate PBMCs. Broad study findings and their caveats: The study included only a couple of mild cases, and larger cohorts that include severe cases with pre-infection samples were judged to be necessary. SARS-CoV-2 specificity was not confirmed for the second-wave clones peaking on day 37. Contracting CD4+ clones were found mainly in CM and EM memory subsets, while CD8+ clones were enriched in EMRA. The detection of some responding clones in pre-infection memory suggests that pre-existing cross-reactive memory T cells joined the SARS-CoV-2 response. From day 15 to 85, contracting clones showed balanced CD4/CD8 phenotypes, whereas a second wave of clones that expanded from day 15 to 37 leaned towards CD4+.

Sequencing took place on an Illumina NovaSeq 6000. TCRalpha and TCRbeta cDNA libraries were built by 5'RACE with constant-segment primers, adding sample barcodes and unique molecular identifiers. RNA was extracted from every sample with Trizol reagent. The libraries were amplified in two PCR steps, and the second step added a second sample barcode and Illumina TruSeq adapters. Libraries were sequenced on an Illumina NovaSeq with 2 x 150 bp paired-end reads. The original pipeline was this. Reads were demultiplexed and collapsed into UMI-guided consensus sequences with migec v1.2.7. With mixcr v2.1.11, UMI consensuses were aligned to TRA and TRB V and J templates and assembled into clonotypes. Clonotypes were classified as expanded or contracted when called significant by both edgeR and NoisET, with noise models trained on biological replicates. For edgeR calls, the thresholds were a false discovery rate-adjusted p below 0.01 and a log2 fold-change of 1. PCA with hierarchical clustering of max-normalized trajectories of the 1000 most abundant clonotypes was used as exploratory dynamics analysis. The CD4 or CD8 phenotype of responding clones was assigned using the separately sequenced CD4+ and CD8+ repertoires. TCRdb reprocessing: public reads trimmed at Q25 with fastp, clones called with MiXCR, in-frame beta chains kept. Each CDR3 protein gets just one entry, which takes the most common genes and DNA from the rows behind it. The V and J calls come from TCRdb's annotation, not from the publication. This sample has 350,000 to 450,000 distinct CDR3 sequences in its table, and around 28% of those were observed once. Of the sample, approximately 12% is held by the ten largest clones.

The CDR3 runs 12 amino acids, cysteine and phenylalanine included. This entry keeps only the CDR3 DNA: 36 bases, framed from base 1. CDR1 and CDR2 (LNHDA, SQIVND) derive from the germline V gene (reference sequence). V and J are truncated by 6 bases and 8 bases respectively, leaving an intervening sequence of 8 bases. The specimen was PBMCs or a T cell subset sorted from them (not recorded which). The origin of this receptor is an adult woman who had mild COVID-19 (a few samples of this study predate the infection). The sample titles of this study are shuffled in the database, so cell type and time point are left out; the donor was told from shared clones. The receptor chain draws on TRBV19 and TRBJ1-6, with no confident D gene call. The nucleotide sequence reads TGTGCCAGTAGCCGGACGGATTCACCCCTCCACTTT. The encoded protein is CASSRTDSPLHF.